One T cell receptor beta chain is described in this entry. Its specificity is unknown. This record comes from a study of cytomegalovirus exposure and HLA in healthy donors. Findings and limits, study-wide: It was approximately 150 TCR beta chains that were listed as cytomegalovirus-associated. The authors later linked a missense DCLRE1C variant to TCR beta V- and J-gene trimming.

PCR amplification relied on 60 Vbeta primers (plus 13 Jbeta primers). TCRdb keeps only in-frame clones here, not all; method: immunoSEQ multiplex PCR. The sample gives about 160,000 clones, roughly 85% of which show up once; roughly 2% is in the top ten. Though probably carrying unrecorded immune exposures, donors were nominally healthy at sampling. The clonotype originates from a man in his forties in good health and CMV-seronegative. Sample: PBMCs.

CDR3 in amino acids: CASSFRQETQYF. CDR3 coding DNA: TGTGCCAGCAGCTTTAGACAAGAGACCCAGTACTTC. The chain is built from TRBV7-9 and TRBJ2-5; no clear D gene. With 3 bases removed from V and 2 bases from J, the gap between germline ends came to 4 bases. Looked up from germline, CDR1 is SEHNR and CDR2 is FQNEAQ (reference sequence). The CDR3 extends over 12 amino acids.